Each of the 31 T cell receptor beta chains below was sequenced from the same sample in a study of T cells in Graves' hyperthyroidism and ophthalmopathy. Researchers amplified the TCR beta CDR3 regions from RNA transcripts. TCR CDR3 regions were first amplified by RT-PCR with HTBI primers. TCRdb ran MiXCR on the multiplex PCR reads and lists one entry per CDR3 protein. The table includes about 350,000 distinct CDR3 sequences, about 15% detected once. Sequenced: blood. These TCRs come from a woman aged 25 to 39 with Graves' hyperthyroidism.

The chain joins TRBV5-4 to TRBJ2-5; unclear D gene. The germline V gene encodes CDR1 SGHNT and CDR2 YYREEE (reference sequence). The CDR3 spans 13 residues. V gave up 3 bases and J gave up 5 bases, with 11 bases separating them. The chain's CDR3 is CASSWPGSETQYF. DNA for the CDR3: TGTGCCAGCAGCTGGCCCGGGTCGGAGACCCAGTACTTC.

This clonotype was found many times. This chain links TRBV12-3 or TRBV12-4 with TRBJ2-7; no clear D. V gave up 7 bases and J gave up 0 bases, with 7 bases separating them. CDR3 length: 12 amino acids. For the CDR3, the DNA is TGTGCCAGCACTCGAACCTCCTACGAGCAGTACTTC. It specifies CASTRTSYEQYF.

This clonotype has a handful of counts. The junction does not match germline at one end; this may be a read error. This rearrangement joins TRBV6-6 to TRBJ1-1, with D uncertain. Germline assignment: CDR1 MNHNY and CDR2 SVGAGI (reference sequence). This CDR3 is built from 13 residues. In DNA, the CDR3 is TGTGCCAGCATTTACTCTGGGAACACTGAAGCTTTCTTT. This encodes CASIYSGNTEAFF.

This clonotype has a count of ten or more. This rearrangement joins TRBV7-2 to TRBJ1-4, with 8 positions matching TRBD1. This CDR3 has 14 amino acids. Trimming removed 2 bases from V and 6 bases from J; junction bases left unmatched: 2. Germline values: CDR1 SGHTA, CDR2 FQGNSA. The CDR3 DNA sequence: TGTGCCAGCAGCTTAAGCAGGGGGCATGAAAAACTGTTTTTT. This translates into CASSLSRGHEKLFF.

This clonotype was recorded at least ten times. The chain couples TRBV28 to TRBJ2-1; D call uncertain. This CDR3 has 17 amino acids. The germline gives CDR1 MDHEN, CDR2 SYDVKM. V was pared by 3 bases and J by 5 bases, with 20 bases between. CDR3 amino acids: CASSFRPLYGPHNEQFF. As DNA, the CDR3 is TGTGCCAGCAGTTTCCGTCCCCTTTACGGGCCGCACAATGAGCAGTTCTTC.

This clonotype was observed at least ten times. The rearrangement links TRBV28 to TRBJ2-5; the D is unclear. Trimming left V 6 bases short and J 5 bases short, with 13 bases between. This CDR3 is built from 13 residues. Germline V gene lookup returns CDR1 MDHEN and CDR2 SYDVKM. CDR3 sequence (DNA): TGTGCCAGCAGGAACTTTTTCTCGGAGACCCAGTACTTC. This translates into CASRNFFSETQYF.

This clonotype turned up a few times. A read error may explain this, as a much larger clone is one base away. The CDR3 region has the DNA TGTGCCAGCAGCGAGCAGTTCTTC. Its protein is CASSEQFF. The chain recombines TRBV7-9 with TRBJ2-1; no clear D gene. Between the trimmed V and J ends, which lost 5 bases and 10 bases, there was a span of 0 bases. In germline, CDR1 is SEHNR, CDR2 FQNEAQ (reference sequence). The CDR3 extends over 8 amino acids.

This clonotype was seen more than once but under ten times. The CDR3 nucleotides read TGCAGCGTTGAAGATCGAGGCCGAGGACAGGAGGACGGCTACACCTTC. Translating gives CSVEDRGRGQEDGYTF. The chain couples TRBV29-1 to TRBJ1-2, with TRBD1 matching over 7 bases. CDR1 is SQVTM and CDR2 is ANQGSEA in the germline V gene. CDR3 length: 16 residues. J lost 8 bases, V lost 0 bases, and 15 bases had no gene match.

V usage is TRBV28 and J usage is TRBJ1-2, with D possibly TRBD1 on 6 matching bases. Germline lookup yields CDR1 MDHEN and CDR2 SYDVKM. Trimming took 7 bases from V and 4 from J, leaving 19 bases between them. The CDR3 has 15 residues. The CDR3 sequence: CASTTTGATPYGYTF. Here the CDR3 DNA reads TGTGCCAGCACCACGACAGGAGCCACCCCCTATGGCTACACCTTC.

The chain is built from TRBV4-1 and TRBJ2-1; D unresolved. Deletions cut 3 bases from V and 2 bases from J, with 5 bases between. Germline CDR1 MGHRA, CDR2 YSYEKL. The CDR3 consists of 13 residues. CDR3 amino acids: CASSHDPYNEQFF. The CDR3 DNA reads as TGCGCCAGCAGCCACGACCCCTACAATGAGCAGTTCTTC.

Many counts were recorded for this clonotype. The CDR3 DNA is TGTGCCAGCAGTTTACTTTCTGGGCCCCAGCATTTT. The encoded protein is CASSLLSGPQHF. This chain connects TRBV28 to TRBJ1-5; D is unclear. The CDR3 loop spans 12 amino acids. The germline V gene has CDR1 MDHEN and CDR2 SYDVKM. The ends were cut back, 2 bases at V and 9 bases at J, with 8 bases in the middle.

This clonotype was counted ten times or more. The chain carries TRBV27 and TRBJ2-7; TRBD1 matches at 10 bases. Germline V gene lookup returns CDR1 MNHEY and CDR2 SMNVEV (reference sequence). This CDR3 is built from 15 residues. J lost 4 bases, V lost 8 bases, and 11 bases had no gene match. The CDR3 DNA reads TGTGCCAGCGCGACAGGGGGCGCGGATCCTTACGAGCAGTACTTC. The encoded protein is CASATGGADPYEQYF.

This clonotype appeared many times. The chain combines TRBV27 with TRBJ2-2; TRBD2 matches 7 bases. This CDR3 comprises 14 residues. V gave up 6 bases and J gave up 9 bases; unmatched junction bases: 10. Germline V gene lookup returns CDR1 MNHEY and CDR2 SMNVEV (reference sequence). In DNA, the CDR3 is TGTGCCAGCAGGGGGCGGGAGTCCGTGCGGGAGCTGTTTTTT. Translation: CASRGRESVRELFF.

This clonotype was detected ten times or more. This chain connects TRBV12-3 or TRBV12-4 to TRBJ2-2; unclear D gene. V was pared by 5 bases and J by 5 bases, with 9 bases between. The CDR3 totals 13 residues. CDR3 protein: CASSRSRTGELFF. The CDR3 region has the DNA TGTGCCAGCAGTCGATCCCGGACCGGGGAGCTGTTTTTT.

Concerning this clonotype: With a much larger clone just one base away, this may be a read error. The gene calls are TRBV28 and TRBJ2-7; no clear D gene. V was trimmed by 3 bases and J by 2 bases, leaving 5 bases between them. This CDR3 has 12 amino acids. Per the germline V gene, CDR1 is MDHEN and CDR2 is SYDVKM. The CDR3 DNA reads as TGTGCCAGCAGTTTCCTCACCTACGAGCAGTACTTC. This sequence encodes CASSFLTYEQYF.

In this sample, this clonotype turned up many times. The rearrangement links TRBV11-3 to TRBJ2-7, with D perhaps TRBD1 or TRBD2 (5 bases each). Trimming left V 5 bases short and J 3 bases short, with 17 bases between. Germline V gene data show CDR1 as SGHNT and CDR2 as YENEEA. The CDR3 contains 15 residues. This CDR3 reads CASSRMGTGDYEQYF. CDR3 bases: TGTGCCAGCAGCCGGATGGGGACCGGGGACTACGAGCAGTACTTC.

This clonotype occurred a few times. The chain has TRBV3-1 and TRBJ2-1; D unresolved. Trimming left V 1 base short and J 0 bases short, with 13 bases between. CDR1 is LGHDT and CDR2 is YNNKEL in the germline V gene (reference sequence). The CDR3 has 17 amino acids. The CDR3, as DNA: TGTGCCAGCAGCCAAGGGCGAGGACGCGTCTCCTACAATGAGCAGTTCTTC. Its translation is CASSQGRGRVSYNEQFF.

This clonotype was detected ten times or more. The chain couples TRBV6-2 or TRBV6-3 to TRBJ1-1; D unresolved. This CDR3 region has 14 residues. V was cut by 8 bases and J by 2 bases, with 15 bases left in between. The germline V gene encodes CDR1 MNHEY and CDR2 SVGEGT. The CDR3 is CASSPYPGNTEAFF. The CDR3 DNA is TGTGCCAGCTCCCCTTATCCAGGTAACACTGAAGCTTTCTTT.

The chain uses TRBV20-1 and TRBJ2-5; 7 bases agree with TRBD2. CDR1 is DFQATT, CDR2 SNEGSKA, per germline (reference sequence). The CDR3 runs to 17 residues. The ends lost 4 bases at V and 0 bases at J; junction bases unmatched: 14. CDR3 sequence reads: CSAMRLPSGAYQETQYF. The CDR3 DNA follows: TGCAGTGCTATGCGGCTGCCTAGCGGAGCGTACCAAGAGACCCAGTACTTC.

This clonotype was seen more than once but under ten times. This chain joins TRBV4-1 and TRBJ2-7; 7 bases fit TRBD2. CDR1 and CDR2 (germline): MGHRA, YSYEKL. CDR3 length: 16 residues. The J segment lost 9 bases and the V segment lost 0 bases, leaving 14 bases of the junction unmatched. The CDR3 sequence is CASSQDEFGAGWGQYF. The CDR3 DNA reads TGCGCCAGCAGCCAAGATGAGTTCGGAGCGGGGTGGGGGCAGTACTTC.

This clonotype was found many times. V is TRBV12-3 or TRBV12-4 and J is TRBJ2-2; D not certain. Trimming left V 3 bases short and J 7 bases short, with 12 bases between. The CDR3 extends over 14 amino acids. CDR3: CASSFRPAIGELFF. In DNA, the CDR3 is TGTGCCAGCAGTTTTAGGCCAGCGATCGGGGAGCTGTTTTTT.

This clonotype was observed a handful of times. The rearrangement links TRBV7-9 to TRBJ2-3, with 11 bases aligning to TRBD2. Germline trimming cut 2 bases from V and 5 bases from J; bases unmatched to any gene: 12. The CDR3 length is 18 residues. Germline lookup yields CDR1 SEHNR and CDR2 FQNEAQ (reference sequence). CDR3 amino acids: CASSLRGGLAEEEDTQYF. CDR3 sequence (DNA): TGTGCCAGCAGCTTAAGGGGGGGACTAGCGGAGGAGGAAGATACGCAGTATTTT. The whole variable domain, remainder taken from reference TRBV7-9 and TRBJ2-3, is DTGVSQNPRHKITKRGQNVTFRCDPISEHNRLYWYRQTLGQGPEFLTYFQNEAQLEKSRLLSDRFSAERPKGSFSTLEIQRTEQGDSAMYLCASSLRGGLAEEEDTQYFGPGTRLTVL.

In its sample, this clonotype was seen many times. For the CDR3, the DNA is TGCGCCAGCAGCCGGTCCCCCCTTGGGGAGCAGTACTTC. It translates to CASSRSPLGEQYF. The rearrangement uses TRBV5-1 and TRBJ2-7; D is ambiguous. V was trimmed by 4 bases and J by 7 bases, leaving 15 bases between them. The length of the CDR3 is 13 residues. Germline CDR1 reads SGHRS; CDR2 reads YFSETQ. Together with reference TRBV5-1 and TRBJ2-7, the CDR3 gives the full variable domain: KAGVTQTPRYLIKTRGQQVTLSCSPISGHRSVSWYQQTPGQGLQFLFEYFSETQRNKGNFPGRFSGRQFSNSRSEMNVSTLELGDSALYLCASSRSPLGEQYFGPGTRLTVT.

This rearrangement joins TRBV9 to TRBJ2-5; tentatively, D is TRBD1 (6 bases). The V end was cut by 4 bases, the J end by 9 bases, with 16 bases between. The germline gives CDR1 SGDLS, CDR2 YYNGEE. The CDR3 length is 13 residues. In DNA, the CDR3 is TGTGCCAGCAGCATAGCGCAGGGGTCGCCCCAGTACTTC. Residues: CASSIAQGSPQYF.

The chain links TRBV20-1 to TRBJ2-1, with TRBD2 as a possible D gene (5 bases). Germline CDR1 and CDR2: DFQATT and SNEGSKA (reference sequence). V lost 6 bases, J lost 9 bases, and 18 bases lay in between. The CDR3 length is 13 residues. The CDR3 spells CSALRSLAFEQFF. The CDR3 DNA is TGCAGTGCCCTTCGCTCCCTAGCTTTTGAGCAGTTCTTC.

This clonotype was seen repeatedly, ten times or more. This chain's CDR3 is CASSSKRGSSYNEQFF. The CDR3 nucleotides read TGTGCCAGCAGCTCAAAAAGGGGGAGCTCCTACAATGAGCAGTTCTTC. The chain couples TRBV6-1 to TRBJ2-1; D might be TRBD1 (6 bases). The CDR3 sequence is 16 residues long. Germline CDR1 is MNHNS and CDR2 is SASEGT. V lost 6 bases and J 0 bases, leaving 15 bases between the germline ends.

V and J are TRBV20-1 and TRBJ2-7; D is perhaps TRBD1 (5 bases). V shed 3 bases and J shed 6 bases, with 15 bases lying between them. The CDR3 contains 13 residues. Germline V gives CDR1 DFQATT, CDR2 SNEGSKA (reference sequence). Written as DNA, the CDR3 is TGCAGTGCTAGGTCCCCCGACAGTACCGAGCAGTACTTC. The encoded protein is CSARSPDSTEQYF.

This chain links TRBV27 with TRBJ1-5; 10 bases agree with TRBD1. The V gene's germline CDR1 is MNHEY and CDR2 SMNVEV (reference sequence). V trimming: 2 bases; J trimming: 5 bases; junction bases outside the gene matches: 9. This CDR3 region has 17 residues. CDR3 DNA: TGTGCCAGCAGTTTAGGATTGGGACAGGGGAACTATCAGCCCCAGCATTTT. It is translated as CASSLGLGQGNYQPQHF.

The gene calls are TRBV18 and TRBJ1-5; D is uncertain. The CDR3 is 13 residues long. V was clipped by 5 bases and J by 6 bases, with 11 bases between them. Germline CDR1 is KGHSH and CDR2 is LQKENI. CDR3 bases: TGTGCCAGCTCAGGAGGTTACGTTCAGCCCCAGCATTTT. Protein product: CASSGGYVQPQHF.

At least ten counts were recorded for this clonotype. This sequence joins TRBV7-9 and TRBJ2-3; the match to TRBD2 covers 11 bases. Germline CDR1 reads SEHNR; CDR2 reads FQNEAQ (reference sequence). The CDR3 covers 16 residues. V dropped 5 bases and J dropped 2; count of bases not matched to a gene: 6. The CDR3: CASSPLAGGNTDTQYF. CDR3 DNA: TGTGCCAGCAGCCCCTTAGCGGGAGGGAACACAGATACGCAGTATTTT.

In its sample, this clonotype was seen many times. The rearrangement joins TRBV7-8 to TRBJ2-5; 8 bases are shared with TRBD2. The CDR3 contains 17 residues. Germline trimming cut 1 base from V and 3 bases from J; bases unmatched to any gene: 10. Germline loops: CDR1 SGHVS, CDR2 FQNEAQ. CDR3 DNA: TGTGCCAGCAGCTTAGGGGGTCGAGCGGGGGCGGAAGAGACCCAGTACTTC. Protein sequence: CASSLGGRAGAEETQYF. Variable domain in full (rest from reference TRBV7-8 and TRBJ2-5): GAGVSQSPRYKVAKRGQDVALRCDPISGHVSLFWYQQALGQGPEFLTYFQNEAQLDKSGLPSDRFFAERPEGSVSTLKIQRTQQEDSAVYLCASSLGGRAGAEETQYFGPGTRLLVL.